Listed here are 21 T cell receptor beta chains from one sample, sequenced in a study of T cell repertoires in cytomegalovirus infection. No cognate antigen is known for these TCRs. Via MiXCR, TCRdb re-called the reads, giving one row per CDR3 protein. This sample has some 200,000 distinct CDR3 sequences, with about 38% found just once. This material consisted of CD8+ T cells from cultured PBMCs, taken from culture after CMV antigen stimulation. Receptors were obtained from a human donor in good health (CMV status not recorded). Some clones in this sample may be carry-over from other donors' samples.

This clonotype was found a few times. The gene calls are TRBV27 and TRBJ1-5, with TRBD1 matching over 8 bases. The CDR3 covers 14 residues. V dropped 5 bases and J dropped 7; count of bases not matched to a gene: 7. Germline V CDR1 and CDR2: MNHEY, SMNVEV (reference sequence). CDR3 in DNA: TGTGCCAGCAGTCCGGCAGGGGGCTTACAGCCCCAGCATTTT. The encoded protein is CASSPAGGLQPQHF.

V is TRBV6-1 and J is TRBJ1-5; D not resolved. Trimming pared 6 bases from V and 3 bases from J, leaving 9 bases between. The germline gives CDR1 MNHNS, CDR2 SASEGT. The CDR3 extends over 13 amino acids. This CDR3 reads CASRVDDNQPQHF. For the CDR3, the DNA is TGTGCCAGCAGAGTAGACGACAATCAGCCCCAGCATTTT.

CDR3: CASSLGFERKGPNNEQFF. The CDR3 region has the DNA TGTGCCAGCAGCTTAGGTTTTGAGCGGAAGGGCCCCAACAATGAGCAGTTCTTC. The chain couples TRBV7-6 to TRBJ2-1; perhaps TRBD2 as D (5 bases). Germline V gene lookup returns CDR1 SGHVS and CDR2 FNYEAQ. V was pared by 1 base and J by 5 bases, with 21 bases between. This CDR3 is 18 amino acids long.

The chain employs TRBV6-1 and TRBJ1-5; D gene unclear. Trimming removed 5 bases from V and 3 bases from J, with 11 bases in between. The CDR3 runs to 14 residues. CDR1 and CDR2 (germline): MNHNS, SASEGT. This CDR3 is CASSPRRINQPQHF. The CDR3, as DNA: TGTGCCAGCAGTCCCCGGCGGATCAATCAGCCCCAGCATTTT.

This clonotype was detected only a few times. The chain employs TRBV27 and TRBJ1-5; D possibly corresponds to TRBD1 (6 bases). The V gene's germline CDR1 is MNHEY and CDR2 SMNVEV (reference sequence). Trimming left V 5 bases short and J 3 bases short, with 11 bases between. The CDR3 is made up of 14 amino acids. The CDR3 reads CASSRGGPNQPQHF. The CDR3 DNA reads as TGTGCCAGCAGTAGGGGGGGCCCCAATCAGCCCCAGCATTTT.

This clonotype was recorded a few times. The chain employs TRBV6-5 and TRBJ1-2; D gene unclear. V was clipped by 4 bases and J by 5 bases, with 8 bases between them. This CDR3 is built from 12 residues. Germline V gene data show CDR1 as MNHEY and CDR2 as SVGAGI. CDR3 in amino acids: CASSSNLYGYTF. The CDR3 DNA reads TGTGCCAGCAGTTCGAACCTTTATGGCTACACCTTC.

This clonotype has a count of ten or more. This chain links TRBV5-6 with TRBJ2-3; tentative D call: TRBD2 (6 bases). The V and J ends lost 3 bases and 1 base respectively, with 24 bases between them. CDR3 size: 19 residues. Germline CDR1 is SGHDT and CDR2 is YYEEEE. CDR3 region: CASSSPEGVGERGTDTQYF. The CDR3 bases are TGTGCCAGCAGCTCCCCAGAGGGAGTCGGAGAGCGGGGCACAGATACGCAGTATTTT.

The J gene is TRBJ2-3, the V gene TRBV2; 7 nucleotides line up with TRBD2. The junction had 9 bases not matched to a gene; V was cut back by 6 bases and J by 0 bases. The CDR3 is 16 residues long. CDR1 is SNHLY and CDR2 is FYNNEI in the germline V gene. The CDR3 loop reads CASRPRLAASTDTQYF. For the CDR3, the DNA is TGTGCCAGCAGACCTCGACTAGCAGCCAGCACAGATACGCAGTATTTT.

The chain carries TRBV9 and TRBJ2-1; possibly TRBD2 for D (5 bases). This CDR3 has 15 residues. Germline assignment: CDR1 SGDLS and CDR2 YYNGEE. V was pared by 0 bases and J by 6 bases, with 13 bases between. CDR3 sequence reads: CASSVAGGPANEQFF. In DNA, the CDR3 is TGTGCCAGCAGCGTAGCCGGAGGACCCGCCAATGAGCAGTTCTTC. Variable domain in full (rest from reference TRBV9 and TRBJ2-1): DSGVTQTPKHLITATGQRVTLRCSPRSGDLSVYWYQQSLDQGLQFLIQYYNGEERAKGNILERFSAQQFPDLHSELNLSSLELGDSALYFCASSVAGGPANEQFFGPGTRLTVL.

This clonotype has more than one count but fewer than ten. The CDR3 nucleotides read TGTGCCACCCGGGGGGAGGGCTATGGCTACACCTTC. Its protein is CATRGEGYGYTF. V usage is TRBV6-1 and J usage is TRBJ1-2; D is possibly TRBD1 (5 bases). The CDR3 has 12 residues. Germline loops: CDR1 MNHNS, CDR2 SASEGT. V was pared by 10 bases and J by 4 bases, with 13 bases between.

This clonotype turned up a few times. The genes are TRBV12-3 or TRBV12-4 and TRBJ2-2; TRBD2 agrees at 8 bases. The CDR3 totals 16 residues. With 3 bases clipped from V and 4 bases from J, the junction kept 7 bases outside the gene matches. CDR3 amino acids: CASSLFSGSATGELFF. DNA of the CDR3: TGTGCCAGCAGTTTGTTCAGCGGGAGCGCCACCGGGGAGCTGTTTTTT.

This clonotype has only a few counts. The chain combines TRBV11-2 with TRBJ2-5; D is possibly TRBD1 (6 bases). The V end was cut by 5 bases, the J end by 2 bases, with 12 bases between. The CDR3 runs 14 residues. Germline assignment: CDR1 SGHAT and CDR2 FQNNGV. The CDR3: CASSRQATQETQYF. CDR3 nucleotide sequence: TGTGCCAGCAGCCGACAGGCGACACAAGAGACCCAGTACTTC.

The chain's CDR3 is CASSYGITGELFF. CDR3 in DNA: TGTGCCAGCAGCTACGGGATTACCGGGGAGCTGTTTTTT. V usage is TRBV7-9 and J usage is TRBJ2-2; D may be TRBD2 (5 bases). Between the trimmed V and J ends, which lost 4 bases and 5 bases, there was a span of 8 bases. The CDR3 is 13 residues long. CDR1 is SEHNR, CDR2 FQNEAQ, per germline (reference sequence).

The chain recombines TRBV7-2 with TRBJ2-3, with D perhaps being TRBD1 or TRBD2 (5 bases each). Germline V gives CDR1 SGHTA, CDR2 FQGNSA. This CDR3 is built from 15 residues. The germline V and J ends were trimmed by 5 bases and 4 bases, with 16 bases remaining between them. For the CDR3, the DNA is TGTGCCAGCAGCCCCAGGACATCTAGCTCAGATACGCAGTATTTT. Translated, it gives CASSPRTSSSDTQYF.

This sequence joins TRBV7-6 and TRBJ2-1; perhaps D is TRBD1 or TRBD2 (5 bases each). The V and J ends lost 1 base and 6 bases respectively, with 13 bases between them. CDR3 length equals 15 residues. Germline V CDR1 and CDR2: SGHVS, FNYEAQ. CDR3 DNA: TGTGCCAGCAGCTTAGAAGGGACGCCGGCCAATGAGCAGTTCTTC. Its translation is CASSLEGTPANEQFF.

This chain uses TRBV19 with TRBJ2-7; D might be TRBD2 (6 bases). The germline gives CDR1 LNHDA, CDR2 SQIVND (reference sequence). This CDR3 comprises 15 residues. Between the trimmed V and J ends, which lost 6 bases and 3 bases, there was a span of 18 bases. CDR3 residues: CASSPGTHSDYEQYF. The CDR3 DNA sequence: TGTGCCAGTAGCCCCGGGACTCATTCCGACTACGAGCAGTACTTC.

This sequence joins TRBV11-2 and TRBJ2-6; D gene unclear. The CDR3 covers 16 residues. The germline V and J ends were trimmed by 4 bases and 0 bases, with 10 bases remaining between them. In germline, CDR1 is SGHAT, CDR2 FQNNGV. The CDR3 coding sequence is TGTGCCAGCAGCTCCGAAAAGACCTCTGGGGCCAACGTCCTGACTTTC. Translated: CASSSEKTSGANVLTF.

This clonotype appeared a few times. The rearrangement joins TRBV7-9 to TRBJ2-1, with D unresolved. Germline assignment: CDR1 SEHNR and CDR2 FQNEAQ (reference sequence). This CDR3 comprises 15 residues. V lost 0 bases to trimming and J lost 6 bases, with 12 bases between them. Here the CDR3 reads CASSLALTGLNEQFF. The CDR3 DNA follows: TGTGCCAGCAGCTTAGCGCTAACGGGCCTCAATGAGCAGTTCTTC.

The rearrangement joins TRBV20-1 to TRBJ2-3, with 7 positions matching TRBD2. CDR3 length: 15 residues. CDR1 and CDR2 (germline): DFQATT, SNEGSKA (reference sequence). V shed 0 bases and J 3 bases; nucleotides not matched to a gene: 6. The CDR3 is CSARDGREETDTQYF. Here the CDR3 DNA reads TGCAGTGCTAGAGATGGACGGGAGGAGACAGATACGCAGTATTTT.

This rearrangement joins TRBV12-3 or TRBV12-4 to TRBJ1-4, with D perhaps matching TRBD1 (6 bases). CDR3 length: 14 residues. V gave up 6 bases and J gave up 8 bases, with 16 bases separating them. The CDR3 loop reads CASRLGQSNEKLFF. The CDR3 region has the DNA TGTGCCAGCAGACTCGGACAGAGTAACGAAAAACTGTTTTTT.

V gene TRBV20-1 combines with J gene TRBJ2-1, with TRBD2 matching over 11 bases. The CDR3 totals 15 residues. Germline V gene sequence: CDR1 DFQATT, CDR2 SNEGSKA (reference sequence). V was clipped by 0 bases and J by 8 bases; unmatched bases: 6. CDR3 protein: CSARDRTSGPHEQFF. In DNA form, the CDR3 reads TGCAGTGCTAGAGATAGGACTAGCGGGCCCCATGAGCAGTTCTTC.